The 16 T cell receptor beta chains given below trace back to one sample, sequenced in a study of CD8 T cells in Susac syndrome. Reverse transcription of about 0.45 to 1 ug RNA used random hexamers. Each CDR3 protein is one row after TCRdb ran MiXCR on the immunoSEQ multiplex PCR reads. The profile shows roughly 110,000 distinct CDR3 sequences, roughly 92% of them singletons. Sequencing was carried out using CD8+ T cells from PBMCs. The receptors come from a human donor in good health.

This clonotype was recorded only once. The CDR3 DNA reads as TGTGCCAGCAGCCAAGATTTCAAGTACACCTTC. As protein: CASSQDFKYTF. This chain links TRBV3-1 with TRBJ1-2; no clear D gene. Germline V gene sequence: CDR1 LGHDT, CDR2 YNNKEL (reference sequence). The CDR3 is 11 residues long. Between the trimmed V and J ends, which lost 0 bases and 11 bases, there was a span of 7 bases. Looking up the rest from reference TRBV3-1 and TRBJ1-2 gives the full variable domain: DTAVSQTPKYLVTQMGNDKSIKCEQNLGHDTMYWYKQDSKKFLKIMFSYNNKELIINETVPNRFSPKSPDKAHLNLHINSLELGDSAVYFCASSQDFKYTFGSGTRLTVV.

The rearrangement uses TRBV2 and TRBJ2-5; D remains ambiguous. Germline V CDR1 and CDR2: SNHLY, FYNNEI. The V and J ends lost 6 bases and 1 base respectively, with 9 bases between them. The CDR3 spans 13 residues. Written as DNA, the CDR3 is TGTGCCAGCAGACGTAGGGCCCAAGAGACCCAGTACTTC. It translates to CASRRRAQETQYF.

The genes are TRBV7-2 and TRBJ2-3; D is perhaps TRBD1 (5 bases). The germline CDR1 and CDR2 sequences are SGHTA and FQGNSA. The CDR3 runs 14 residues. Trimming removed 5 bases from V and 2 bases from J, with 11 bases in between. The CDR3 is CASSLWGYTDTQYF. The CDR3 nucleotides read TGTGCCAGCAGCCTGTGGGGCTACACAGATACGCAGTATTTT.

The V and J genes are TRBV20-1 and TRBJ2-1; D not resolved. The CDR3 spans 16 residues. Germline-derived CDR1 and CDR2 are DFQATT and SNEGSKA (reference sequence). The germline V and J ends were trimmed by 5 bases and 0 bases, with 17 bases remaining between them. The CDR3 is CSAPEPGRSSYNEQFF. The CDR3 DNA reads TGCAGTGCTCCGGAGCCCGGGCGGAGCTCCTACAATGAGCAGTTCTTC.

Here the CDR3 DNA reads TGTGCCAGCAGCCAAGATTTATTGGGCGAGCAGTACTTC. Its protein product is CASSQDLLGEQYF. The chain carries TRBV3-1 and TRBJ2-7, with D unclear. The CDR3 contains 13 residues. Trimming cost V 0 bases and J 6 bases, with 9 bases left between them. In germline, CDR1 is LGHDT, CDR2 YNNKEL (reference sequence).

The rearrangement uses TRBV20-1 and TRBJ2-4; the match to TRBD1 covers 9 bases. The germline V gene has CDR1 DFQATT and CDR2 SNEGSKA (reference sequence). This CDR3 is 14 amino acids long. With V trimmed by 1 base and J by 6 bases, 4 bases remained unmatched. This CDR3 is CSARGTGGPNIQYF. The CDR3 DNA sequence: TGCAGTGCTAGAGGAACAGGGGGCCCAAACATTCAGTACTTC.

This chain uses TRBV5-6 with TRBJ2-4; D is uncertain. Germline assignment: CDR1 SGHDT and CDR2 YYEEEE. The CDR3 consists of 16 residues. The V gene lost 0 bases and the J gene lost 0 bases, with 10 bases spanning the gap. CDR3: CASSLALGIAKNIQYF. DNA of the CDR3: TGTGCCAGCAGCTTGGCTCTGGGAATAGCCAAAAACATTCAGTACTTC. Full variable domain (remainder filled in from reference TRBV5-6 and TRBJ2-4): DAGVTQSPTHLIKTRGQQVTLRCSPKSGHDTVSWYQQALGQGPQFIFQYYEEEERQRGNFPDRFSGHQFPNYSSELNVNALLLGDSALYLCASSLALGIAKNIQYFGAGTRLSVL.

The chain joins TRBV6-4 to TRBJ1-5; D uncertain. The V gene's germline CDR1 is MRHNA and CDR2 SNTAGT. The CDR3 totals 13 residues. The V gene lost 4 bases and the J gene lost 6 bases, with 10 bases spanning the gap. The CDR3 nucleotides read TGTGCCAGCAGTGTAGACCTGGGTCAGCCCCAGCATTTT. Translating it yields CASSVDLGQPQHF.

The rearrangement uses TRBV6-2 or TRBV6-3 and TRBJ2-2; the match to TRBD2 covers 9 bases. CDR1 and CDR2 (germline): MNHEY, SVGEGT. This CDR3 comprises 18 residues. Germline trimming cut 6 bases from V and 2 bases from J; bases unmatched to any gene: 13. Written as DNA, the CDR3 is TGTGCCAGCAGACGCTGGCTGAGCGGGGGGCAAAACACCGGGGAGCTGTTTTTT. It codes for CASRRWLSGGQNTGELFF.

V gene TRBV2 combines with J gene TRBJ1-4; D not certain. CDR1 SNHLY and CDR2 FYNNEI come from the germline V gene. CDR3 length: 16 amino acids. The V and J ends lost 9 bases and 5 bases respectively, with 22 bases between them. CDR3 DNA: TGTGCCAGTAATGAGGCCTCGGGAGGGCTAAATGAAAAACTGTTTTTT. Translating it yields CASNEASGGLNEKLFF.

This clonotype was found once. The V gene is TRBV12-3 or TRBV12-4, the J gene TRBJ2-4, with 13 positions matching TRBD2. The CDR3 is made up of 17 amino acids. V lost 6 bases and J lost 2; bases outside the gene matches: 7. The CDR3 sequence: CASSRTSGSESKNIQYF. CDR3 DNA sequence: TGTGCCAGCAGCCGGACTAGCGGGAGCGAGTCCAAAAACATTCAGTACTTC.

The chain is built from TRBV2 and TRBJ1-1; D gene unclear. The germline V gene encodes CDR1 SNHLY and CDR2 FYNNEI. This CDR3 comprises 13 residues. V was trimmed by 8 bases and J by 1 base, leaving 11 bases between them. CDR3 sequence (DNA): TGTGCCAGCCTTGGGGAACCGAACACTGAAGCTTTCTTT. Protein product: CASLGEPNTEAFF.

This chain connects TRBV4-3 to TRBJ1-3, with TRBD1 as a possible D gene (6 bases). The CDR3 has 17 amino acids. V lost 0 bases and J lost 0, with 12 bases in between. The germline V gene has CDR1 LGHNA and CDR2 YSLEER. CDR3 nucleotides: TGCGCCAGCAGCCAAGATACAGGGCAGCCCTCTGGAAACACCATATATTTT. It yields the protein CASSQDTGQPSGNTIYF.

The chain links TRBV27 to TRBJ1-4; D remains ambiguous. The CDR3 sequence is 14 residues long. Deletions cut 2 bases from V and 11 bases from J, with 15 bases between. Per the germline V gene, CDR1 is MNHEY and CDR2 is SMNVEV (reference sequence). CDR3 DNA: TGTGCCAGCAGTTTAATCCCCTCGGACGGGAAACTGTTTTTT. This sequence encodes CASSLIPSDGKLFF. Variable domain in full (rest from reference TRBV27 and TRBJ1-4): EAQVTQNPRYLITVTGKKLTVTCSQNMNHEYMSWYRQDPGLGLRQIYYSMNVEVTDKGDVPEGYKVSRKEKRNFPLILESPSPNQTSLYFCASSLIPSDGKLFFGSGTQLSVL.

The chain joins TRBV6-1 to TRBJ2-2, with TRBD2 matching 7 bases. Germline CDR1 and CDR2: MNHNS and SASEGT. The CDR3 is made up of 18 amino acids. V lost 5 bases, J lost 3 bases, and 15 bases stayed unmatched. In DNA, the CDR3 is TGTGCCAGCAGTCCTCCGACTTTGAGCGGGGAGCACACCGGGGAGCTGTTTTTT. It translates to CASSPPTLSGEHTGELFF.

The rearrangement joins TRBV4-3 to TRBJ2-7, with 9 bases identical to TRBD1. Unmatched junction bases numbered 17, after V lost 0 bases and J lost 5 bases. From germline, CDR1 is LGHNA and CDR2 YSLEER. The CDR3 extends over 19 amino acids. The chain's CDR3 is CASSQDRGGQGNILHEQYF. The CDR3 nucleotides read TGCGCCAGCAGCCAAGATCGTGGGGGACAGGGTAATATTTTGCACGAGCAGTACTTC.